A selection of T cell receptor beta chains follows, all from one sample in a study of blood T cells in healthy people across ages. TCRdb re-called the 5' RACE reads through MiXCR, storing one row per CDR3 protein. Among about 900,000 distinct CDR3 sequences, around 62% were seen once, and the ten largest hold around 30%. The sequenced sample was blood. These receptors all come from a young man in good health. Both conserved end residues are part of each CDR3. D genes are given only for firm matches. The size of a clone is reported for some rows only, either as once, few or many, or as a class for expanded clones.

J	size	V	D	CDR3	DNA
TRBJ1-1	-	TRBV29-1	-	CSVETYRSTEAFF	TGCAGCGTGGAGACTTACAGGTCCACTGAAGCTTTCTTT
TRBJ2-1	-	TRBV2	-	CASSGEIEHNEQFF	TGTGCCAGCAGTGGGGAAATAGAGCACAATGAGCAGTTCTTC
TRBJ2-4	-	TRBV4-3	TRBD2	CASSQEGRADIQYF	TGCGCCAGCAGCCAAGAGGGGAGGGCGGACATTCAGTACTTC
TRBJ2-6	-	TRBV10-3	-	CAIVGNSGANVLTF	TGTGCCATCGTGGGGAACTCTGGGGCCAACGTCCTGACTTTC
TRBJ2-2	few	TRBV20-1	TRBD1	CSARGQGGTGELFF	TGCAGTGCTAGAGGACAGGGTGGCACCGGGGAGCTGTTTTTT
TRBJ2-7	once	TRBV9	-	CASSPTDSTTYEQYF	TGTGCCAGCAGCCCGACGGACAGTACGACCTACGAGCAGTACTTC
TRBJ2-3	-	TRBV7-2	TRBD2	CASSQASGRIDTQYF	TGTGCCAGCAGCCAAGCTAGCGGGAGGATAGATACGCAGTATTTT
TRBJ1-5	-	TRBV20-1	TRBD1	CSASTGARPQPQHF	TGCAGTGCTTCGACAGGGGCGCGCCCGCAGCCCCAGCATTTT
TRBJ2-7	-	TRBV2	-	CASSTRVSYEQYF	TGTGCCAGCTCCACCAGGGTCTCCTACGAGCAGTACTTC
TRBJ2-1	once	TRBV4-1	TRBD1	CASSQGDRDRVVQFF	TGCGCCAGCAGCCAAGGTGACCGGGACAGGGTTGTGCAGTTCTTC
TRBJ1-2	once	TRBV4-2	-	CASSQDSTSPGYTF	TGTGCCAGCAGCCAAGATTCAACCAGCCCCGGCTACACCTTC
TRBJ1-2	-	TRBV10-3	-	CAISAGSDYGYTF	TGTGCCATCAGTGCCGGTAGTGACTATGGCTACACCTTC
TRBJ1-4	-	TRBV7-9	-	CASSSNEEKLFF	TGTGCCAGCAGCTCCAATGAAGAAAAACTGTTTTTT
TRBJ2-2	-	TRBV14	-	CASSQGILVNTGELFF	TGTGCCAGCAGCCAGGGGATCCTAGTGAACACCGGGGAGCTGTTTTTT
TRBJ2-7	-	TRBV10-3	TRBD1	CAISEGWQGAVEQYF	TGTGCCATCAGTGAAGGATGGCAGGGGGCGGTCGAGCAGTACTTC
TRBJ1-2	-	TRBV7-8	-	CASSLDWTDYGYTF	TGTGCCAGCAGCTTAGACTGGACGGACTATGGCTACACCTTC
TRBJ2-5	-	TRBV25-1	-	CASRSQGLEETQYF	TGTGCCAGCAGATCCCAGGGGTTGGAAGAGACCCAGTACTTC
TRBJ2-4	-	TRBV18	-	CASSKRGDSKENIQYF	TGTGCCAGCTCAAAACGGGGGGACAGTAAAGAGAACATTCAGTACTTC
TRBJ2-3	few	TRBV9	-	CASSKELTDTQYF	TGTGCCAGCAGCAAAGAACTTACAGATACGCAGTATTTT
TRBJ2-1	-	TRBV4-3	TRBD1	CASSQGGTGGEQFF	TGCGCCAGCAGCCAAGGTGGGACAGGGGGTGAGCAGTTCTTC
TRBJ2-1	few	TRBV29-1	TRBD2	CSAGAGGSNEQFF	TGCAGCGCTGGGGCGGGAGGAAGCAATGAGCAGTTCTTC
TRBJ2-1	many	TRBV5-1	TRBD2	CASGSDGGSYNEQFF	TGCGCCAGCGGTTCGGACGGGGGGTCCTACAATGAGCAGTTCTTC
TRBJ2-7	few	TRBV28	-	CASEQVNSYEQYF	TGTGCCTCCGAACAGGTTAACTCCTACGAGCAGTACTTC
TRBJ2-5	-	TRBV5-5	-	CASSTSGTGQETQYF	TGTGCCAGCAGCACTTCCGGGACTGGACAAGAGACCCAGTACTTC
TRBJ1-6	-	TRBV6-1	-	CASSEKLTPGYSPLHF	TGTGCCAGCAGTGAAAAGTTGACGCCTGGTTATTCACCCCTCCACTTT
TRBJ2-7	-	TRBV10-3	-	CAISVASEQYF	TGTGCCATCAGTGTGGCGAGCGAGCAGTACTTC
TRBJ2-3	few	TRBV20-1	TRBD2	CSANLAGRDTQYF	TGCAGTGCTAATCTAGCGGGGAGGGATACGCAGTATTTT
TRBJ1-4	-	TRBV27	TRBD1	CASSLSLRQGSTNEKLFF	TGTGCCAGCAGTCTATCCCTCCGACAGGGATCAACTAATGAAAAACTGTTTTTT
TRBJ1-2	-	TRBV6-5	-	CASSLGQIEPGYTF	TGTGCCAGCAGCCTCGGACAGATAGAACCCGGCTACACCTTC
TRBJ2-5	-	TRBV9	-	CAGSVDSAGETQYF	TGTGCCGGCAGCGTAGACTCTGCAGGAGAGACCCAGTACTTC
TRBJ2-1	-	TRBV7-2	-	CASSPSTGNNEQFF	TGTGCCAGCAGCCCCAGCACAGGGAACAATGAGCAGTTCTTC
TRBJ2-1	-	TRBV12-3/TRBV12-4	-	CASSLGVHQFF	TGTGCCAGCAGTTTGGGGGTCCATCAGTTCTTC
TRBJ1-5	-	TRBV12-3/TRBV12-4	TRBD1	CASSEQGGNQPQHF	TGTGCCAGCAGCGAGCAGGGGGGCAATCAGCCCCAGCATTTT
TRBJ2-1	-	TRBV4-1	TRBD2	CASSQLLAGLLNNEQFF	TGCGCCAGCAGCCAGTTACTAGCGGGACTACTTAACAATGAGCAGTTCTTC
TRBJ1-6	once	TRBV4-2	-	CANSQEEGLQSPLHF	TGTGCCAACAGCCAAGAAGAGGGGCTCCAATCACCCCTCCACTTT
TRBJ2-5	few	TRBV7-9	-	CASSLGDRIQETQYF	TGTGCCAGCAGCTTAGGAGACAGAATTCAAGAGACCCAGTACTTC
TRBJ2-7	few	TRBV7-2	-	CASSLEAGLYEQYF	TGTGCCAGCAGCTTAGAGGCAGGCCTCTACGAGCAGTACTTC
TRBJ2-7	-	TRBV9	TRBD2	CASSTSGGPYNEQYF	TGTGCCAGCAGCACTAGCGGGGGGCCCTACAATGAGCAGTACTTC
TRBJ1-5	-	TRBV2	-	CASRELDQPQHF	TGTGCCAGCAGGGAACTGGATCAGCCCCAGCATTTT
TRBJ2-1	-	TRBV6-5	-	CASSRGWCEQFF	TGTGCCAGCAGCCGAGGGTGGTGTGAGCAGTTCTTC
TRBJ2-1	-	TRBV9	-	CASSGPGGPSSREQFF	TGTGCCAGCAGCGGACCCGGGGGGCCCAGTTCTCGTGAGCAGTTCTTC
TRBJ2-5	-	TRBV7-3	-	CASSLGARETQYF	TGTGCCAGCAGTTTAGGGGCCCGAGAGACCCAGTACTTC
TRBJ2-7	-	TRBV7-9	-	CASSLDGRADYEQYF	TGTGCCAGCAGCTTAGATGGTAGGGCCGACTACGAGCAGTACTTC
TRBJ2-1	-	TRBV4-3	TRBD1	CASSPNALGQGWNEQFF	TGCGCCAGCAGCCCCAACGCCCTGGGACAGGGGTGGAATGAGCAGTTCTTC
TRBJ2-5	-	TRBV7-2	-	CASSHTLGSQETQYF	TGTGCCAGCAGTCATACACTAGGGTCCCAAGAGACCCAGTACTTC
TRBJ1-2	-	TRBV9	-	CASSPRMGGNGYTF	TGTGCCAGCAGCCCCAGGATGGGGGGTAATGGCTACACCTTC
TRBJ2-7	-	TRBV12-3/TRBV12-4	-	CASSHHSYSGIDEQYF	TGTGCCAGCAGCCACCATTCCTATTCAGGGATCGACGAGCAGTACTTC
TRBJ2-1	-	TRBV28	-	CASRTLPVETQFF	TGTGCCAGCAGAACCCTCCCGGTGGAGACCCAGTTCTTC
TRBJ2-7	-	TRBV28	-	CASSALQGPKPYEQYF	TGTGCCAGCAGTGCACTCCAGGGACCGAAACCCTACGAGCAGTACTTC
TRBJ2-2	few	TRBV5-1	-	CASSAPHTGELFF	TGCGCCAGCAGTGCTCCGCATACCGGGGAGCTGTTTTTT
TRBJ1-2	-	TRBV2	-	CASRSGTGSNYGYTF	TGTGCCAGCAGGTCCGGGACGGGATCTAACTATGGCTACACCTTC
TRBJ2-3	-	TRBV25-1	-	CASSEFRAPDTQYF	TGTGCCAGCAGTGAATTTCGTGCGCCAGATACGCAGTATTTT
TRBJ2-7	-	TRBV5-5	-	CASSYNRESYEQYF	TGTGCCAGCAGCTATAACAGGGAATCCTACGAGCAGTACTTC
TRBJ1-6	-	TRBV10-3	-	CSVSPGRENSPLHF	TGTTCCGTCTCTCCGGGACGGGAAAATTCACCCCTCCACTTT